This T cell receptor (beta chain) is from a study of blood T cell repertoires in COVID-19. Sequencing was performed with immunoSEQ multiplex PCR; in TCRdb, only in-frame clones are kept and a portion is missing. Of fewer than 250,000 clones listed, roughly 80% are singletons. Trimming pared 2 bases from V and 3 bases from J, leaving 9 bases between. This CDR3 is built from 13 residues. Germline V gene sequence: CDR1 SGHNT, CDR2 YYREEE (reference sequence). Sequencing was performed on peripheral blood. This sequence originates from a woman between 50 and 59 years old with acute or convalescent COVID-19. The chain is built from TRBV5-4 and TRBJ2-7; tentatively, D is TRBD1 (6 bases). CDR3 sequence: CASSLLDSYEQYF. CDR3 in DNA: TGTGCCAGCAGCTTATTGGACAGCTACGAGCAGTACTTC.